These 17 T cell receptor beta chains were sequenced from one sample in a study of blood T cell repertoires in COVID-19. Profiled with immunoSEQ multiplex PCR; TCRdb holds only in-frame clones, not every one. The data contain over 25,000 clones, 70% to 90% of them singletons. The sample taken for sequencing was peripheral blood. All receptors derive from a man aged 55 to 70 with active COVID-19.

This clone was observed a handful of times. The chain couples TRBV7-8 to TRBJ2-5; 15 bases line up with TRBD2. The V segment lost 5 bases and the J segment 5 bases; nucleotides outside the gene matches: 3. The CDR3 has 15 residues. The germline gives CDR1 SGHVS, CDR2 FQNEAQ. Here the CDR3 DNA reads TGTGCCAGCAGCCGCGGACTAGCGGGAGGGGAGACCCAGTACTTC. It specifies CASSRGLAGGETQYF. The whole variable domain, remainder taken from reference TRBV7-8 and TRBJ2-5, is GAGVSQSPRYKVAKRGQDVALRCDPISGHVSLFWYQQALGQGPEFLTYFQNEAQLDKSGLPSDRFFAERPEGSVSTLKIQRTQQEDSAVYLCASSRGLAGGETQYFGPGTRLLVL.

CDR3 protein: CASSLRTVAGKNTEAFF. The CDR3 DNA is TGTGCCAGCAGTTTAAGGACGGTGGCAGGGAAAAACACTGAAGCTTTCTTT. The genes are TRBV28 and TRBJ1-1; a possible D gene is TRBD1 (5 bases). Trimming removed 2 bases from V and 2 bases from J, with 18 bases in between. Germline V lookup: CDR1 MDHEN, CDR2 SYDVKM. This CDR3 has 17 amino acids. The entire variable domain, with the rest obtained from reference TRBV28 and TRBJ1-1, is as follows: DVKVTQSSRYLVKRTGEKVFLECVQDMDHENMFWYRQDPGLGLRLIYFSYDVKMKEKGDIPEGYSVSREKKERFSLILESASTNQTSMYLCASSLRTVAGKNTEAFFGQGTRLTVV.

The rearrangement links TRBV6-5 to TRBJ2-7; 9 bases fit TRBD2. Germline lookup yields CDR1 MNHEY and CDR2 SVGAGI. J lost 1 base, V lost 7 bases, and 8 bases had no gene match. The CDR3 runs to 15 residues. In DNA, the CDR3 is TGTGCCAGCACTCTCTCCACTAGCGGGTCCTACGAGCAGTACTTC. This translates into CASTLSTSGSYEQYF.

This clone was detected once. This chain connects TRBV29-1 to TRBJ2-5; 12 positions agree with TRBD2. V dropped 6 bases and J dropped 5; count of bases not matched to a gene: 13. This CDR3 is built from 16 residues. Germline-derived CDR1 and CDR2 are SQVTM and ANQGSEA. CDR3 protein: CSVRGASGRAGETQYF. The CDR3 DNA sequence: TGCAGCGTCAGGGGGGCTAGCGGGAGGGCAGGGGAGACCCAGTACTTC.

A single count supports this clone. The chain combines TRBV6-1 with TRBJ2-3; 10 bases are shared with TRBD2. From germline, CDR1 is MNHNS and CDR2 SASEGT. V dropped 4 bases and J dropped 2; count of bases not matched to a gene: 6. There are 16 residues in the CDR3. The CDR3 protein is CASSVASGSITDTQYF. For the CDR3, the DNA is TGTGCCAGCAGTGTAGCTAGCGGGAGTATCACAGATACGCAGTATTTT.

This clone was recorded once. The chain has TRBV6-5 and TRBJ2-7, with 7 positions matching TRBD2. With V trimmed by 6 bases and J by 5 bases, 13 bases remained unmatched. The germline V gene has CDR1 MNHEY and CDR2 SVGAGI. CDR3 length: 15 residues. CDR3 sequence (DNA): TGTGCCAGCAGACAAACTAGCGCTCTTTCTCACGAGCAGTACTTC. This gives the protein CASRQTSALSHEQYF.

CDR3 in amino acids: CASSFLRLAGGPNTQYF. The CDR3 coding sequence is TGTGCCAGCAGCTTCCTCCGCCTAGCGGGAGGGCCTAATACGCAGTATTTT. The chain couples TRBV11-2 to TRBJ2-3, with 12 bases fitting TRBD2. Germline trimming cut 3 bases from V and 7 bases from J; bases unmatched to any gene: 11. CDR3 length: 17 amino acids. CDR1 is SGHAT, CDR2 FQNNGV, per germline.

This clone was observed once. The V gene is TRBV4-1, the J gene TRBJ2-3; 9 positions agree with TRBD2. The V segment lost 0 bases and the J segment 5 bases; nucleotides outside the gene matches: 6. The CDR3 is 16 amino acids. Germline CDR1 is MGHRA and CDR2 is YSYEKL. Written as DNA, the CDR3 is TGCGCCAGCAGCCAAGAAGAACTAGCGGGTTTAGATACGCAGTATTTT. Protein sequence: CASSQEELAGLDTQYF.

This clone has only a few counts. V usage is TRBV6-6 and J usage is TRBJ2-2; 7 bases map to TRBD1. CDR1 is MNHNY, CDR2 SVGAGI, per germline (reference sequence). The CDR3 is 15 residues long. V lost 7 bases, J lost 4 bases, and 9 bases stayed unmatched. The CDR3 is CASIFFGTATGELFF. Written as DNA, the CDR3 is TGTGCCAGCATCTTCTTCGGGACAGCCACCGGGGAGCTGTTTTTT.

The CDR3 sequence: CASSFPLGTRNNEQFF. The CDR3, as DNA: TGTGCCAGCAGTTTTCCATTAGGGACTAGGAACAATGAGCAGTTCTTC. V is TRBV28 and J is TRBJ2-1; TRBD2 matches at 8 bases. The CDR3 contains 16 residues. CDR1 is MDHEN and CDR2 is SYDVKM in the germline V gene. With V trimmed by 3 bases and J by 5 bases, 9 bases remained unmatched.

Here the CDR3 reads CASKEASGRVEQFF. Written as DNA, the CDR3 is TGTGCCAGCAAGGAGGCTAGCGGGAGAGTAGAGCAGTTCTTC. The rearrangement links TRBV2 to TRBJ2-1; the match to TRBD2 covers 10 bases. CDR3 size: 14 residues. V was clipped by 7 bases and J by 10 bases; unmatched bases: 10. From germline, CDR1 is SNHLY and CDR2 FYNNEI.

V gene TRBV7-9 combines with J gene TRBJ2-2; 11 nucleotides match TRBD2. This CDR3 comprises 16 residues. Germline-derived CDR1 and CDR2 are SEHNR and FQNEAQ (reference sequence). The V segment lost 5 bases and the J segment 0 bases; nucleotides outside the gene matches: 2. For the CDR3, the DNA is TGTGCCAGCAGCCAGGGACTAGCGGCGAACACCGGGGAGCTGTTTTTT. Amino acids: CASSQGLAANTGELFF.

The V gene is TRBV6-6, the J gene TRBJ2-6; possible D gene TRBD2, 5 bases. Germline-derived CDR1 and CDR2 are MNHNY and SVGAGI (reference sequence). With 11 bases removed from V and 0 bases from J, the gap between germline ends came to 17 bases. The CDR3 runs 16 residues. In nucleotides, the CDR3 is TGTGCCCTGAGGGCCCGGTTAAGCTCTGGGGCCAACGTCCTGACTTTC. This translates into CALRARLSSGANVLTF.

The rearrangement uses TRBV19 and TRBJ2-1; a possible D gene is TRBD1 (6 bases). Germline assignment: CDR1 LNHDA and CDR2 SQIVND (reference sequence). The CDR3 is 13 residues long. Trimming took 6 bases from V and 3 from J, leaving 9 bases between them. The chain's CDR3 is CASSRGFYNEQFF. The CDR3 DNA follows: TGTGCCAGTAGCAGGGGCTTCTACAATGAGCAGTTCTTC.

The chain couples TRBV2 to TRBJ1-4, with 10 nucleotides matching TRBD1. The V gene's germline CDR1 is SNHLY and CDR2 FYNNEI. The CDR3 is 15 residues long. Unmatched junction bases numbered 1, after V lost 6 bases and J lost 0 bases. CDR3: CASRGQGSTNEKLFF. The CDR3 DNA reads TGTGCCAGCAGGGGACAGGGGTCAACTAATGAAAAACTGTTTTTT. The whole variable domain, remainder taken from reference TRBV2 and TRBJ1-4, is EPEVTQTPSHQVTQMGQEVILRCVPISNHLYFYWYRQILGQKVEFLVSFYNNEISEKSEIFDDQFSVERPDGSNFTLKIRSTKLEDSAMYFCASRGQGSTNEKLFFGSGTQLSVL.

The chain carries TRBV9 and TRBJ2-1; 10 positions match TRBD2. Germline V lookup: CDR1 SGDLS, CDR2 YYNGEE. V lost 2 bases and J lost 7; bases outside the gene matches: 6. The CDR3 length is 15 residues. The chain's CDR3 is CASSVGSSGSNEQFF. The CDR3 coding sequence is TGTGCCAGCAGCGTCGGTTCTAGCGGGAGTAATGAGCAGTTCTTC.

This clone was detected once. The chain is built from TRBV19 and TRBJ2-7; 8 nucleotides align to TRBD2. The CDR3 extends over 13 amino acids. CDR1 LNHDA and CDR2 SQIVND come from the germline V gene (reference sequence). V gave up 9 bases and J gave up 4 bases; unmatched junction bases: 8. CDR3 sequence reads: CASAPGTRYEQYF. CDR3 DNA: TGTGCCAGCGCCCCCGGGACTAGATACGAGCAGTACTTC.